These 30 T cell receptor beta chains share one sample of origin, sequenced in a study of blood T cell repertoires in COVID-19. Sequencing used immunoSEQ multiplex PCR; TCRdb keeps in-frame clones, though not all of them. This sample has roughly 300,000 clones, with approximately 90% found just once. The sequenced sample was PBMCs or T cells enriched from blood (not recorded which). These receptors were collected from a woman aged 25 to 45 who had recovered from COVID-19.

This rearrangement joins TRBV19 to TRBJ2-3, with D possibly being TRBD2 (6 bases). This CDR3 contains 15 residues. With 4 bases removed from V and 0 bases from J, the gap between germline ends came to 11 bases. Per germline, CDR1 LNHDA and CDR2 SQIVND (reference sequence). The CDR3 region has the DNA TGTGCCAGTAGTAGTGGTGGGACTAGCACAGATACGCAGTATTTT. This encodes CASSSGGTSTDTQYF.

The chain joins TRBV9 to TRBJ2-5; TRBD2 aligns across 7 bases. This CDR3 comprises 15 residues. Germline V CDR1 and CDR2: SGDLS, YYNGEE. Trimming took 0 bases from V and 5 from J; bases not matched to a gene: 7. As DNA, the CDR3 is TGTGCCAGCAGCGTAGGTCAAGCGGGAAGGGAGACCCAGTACTTC. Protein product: CASSVGQAGRETQYF.

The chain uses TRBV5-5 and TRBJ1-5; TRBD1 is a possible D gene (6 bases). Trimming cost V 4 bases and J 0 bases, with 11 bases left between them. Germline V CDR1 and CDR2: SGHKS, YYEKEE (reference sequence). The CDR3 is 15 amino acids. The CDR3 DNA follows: TGTGCCAGCAGCCCCGGGACACATAGCAATCAGCCCCAGCATTTT. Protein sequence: CASSPGTHSNQPQHF.

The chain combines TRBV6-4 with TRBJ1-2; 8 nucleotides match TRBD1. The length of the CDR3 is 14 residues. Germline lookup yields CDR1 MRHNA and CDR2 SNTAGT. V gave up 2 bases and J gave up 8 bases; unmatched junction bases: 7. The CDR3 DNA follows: TGTGCCAGCAGTGACCTGGCGGCAGGGGGCGGCTACACCTTC. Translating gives CASSDLAAGGGYTF.

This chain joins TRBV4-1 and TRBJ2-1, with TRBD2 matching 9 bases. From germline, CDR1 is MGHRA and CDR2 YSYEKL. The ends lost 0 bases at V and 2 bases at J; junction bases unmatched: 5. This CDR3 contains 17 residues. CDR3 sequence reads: CASSQDRAGGPYNEQFF. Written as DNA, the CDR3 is TGCGCCAGCAGCCAAGATCGGGCGGGGGGGCCCTACAATGAGCAGTTCTTC.

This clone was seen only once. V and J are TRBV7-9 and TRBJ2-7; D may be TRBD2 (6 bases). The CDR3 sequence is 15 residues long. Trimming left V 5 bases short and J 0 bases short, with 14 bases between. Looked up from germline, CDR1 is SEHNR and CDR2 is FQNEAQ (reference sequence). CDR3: CASSPWDSSSYEQYF. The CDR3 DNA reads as TGTGCCAGCAGCCCATGGGACTCCAGCTCCTACGAGCAGTACTTC. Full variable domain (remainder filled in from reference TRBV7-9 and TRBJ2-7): DTGVSQNPRHKITKRGQNVTFRCDPISEHNRLYWYRQTLGQGPEFLTYFQNEAQLEKSRLLSDRFSAERPKGSFSTLEIQRTEQGDSAMYLCASSPWDSSSYEQYFGPGTRLTVT.

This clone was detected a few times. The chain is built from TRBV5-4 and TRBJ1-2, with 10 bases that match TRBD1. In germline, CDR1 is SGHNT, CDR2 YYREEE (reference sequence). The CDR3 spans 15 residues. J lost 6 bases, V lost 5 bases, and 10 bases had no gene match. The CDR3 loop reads CASRLTDGTGDGYTF. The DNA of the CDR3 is TGTGCCAGCAGGTTGACGGATGGGACAGGGGATGGCTACACCTTC.

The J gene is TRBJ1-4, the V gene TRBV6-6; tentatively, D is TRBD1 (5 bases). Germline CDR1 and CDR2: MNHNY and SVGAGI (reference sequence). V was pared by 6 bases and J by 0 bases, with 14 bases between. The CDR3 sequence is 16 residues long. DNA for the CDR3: TGTGCCAGCAGCCCCGCGGGGGGTGCAACTAATGAAAAACTGTTTTTT. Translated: CASSPAGGATNEKLFF.

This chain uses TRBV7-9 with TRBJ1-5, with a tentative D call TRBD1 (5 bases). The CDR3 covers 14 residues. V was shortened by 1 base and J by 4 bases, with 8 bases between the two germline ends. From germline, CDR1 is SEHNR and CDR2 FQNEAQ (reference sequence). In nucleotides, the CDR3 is TGTGCCAGCAGCTTAGAACAGGAAAATCAGCCCCAGCATTTT. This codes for CASSLEQENQPQHF.

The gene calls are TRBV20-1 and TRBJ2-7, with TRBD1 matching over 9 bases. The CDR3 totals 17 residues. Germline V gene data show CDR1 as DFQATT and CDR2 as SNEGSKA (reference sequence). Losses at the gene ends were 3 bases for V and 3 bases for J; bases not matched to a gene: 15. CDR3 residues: CSASGDRVSGPNYEQYF. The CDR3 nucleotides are TGCAGTGCTAGTGGGGACAGGGTTTCAGGCCCCAACTACGAGCAGTACTTC.

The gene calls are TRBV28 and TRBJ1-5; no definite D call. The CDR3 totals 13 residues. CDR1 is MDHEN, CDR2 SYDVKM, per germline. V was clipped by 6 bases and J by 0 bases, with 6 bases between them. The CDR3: CASRVYSNQPQHF. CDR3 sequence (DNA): TGTGCCAGCAGGGTCTATAGCAATCAGCCCCAGCATTTT. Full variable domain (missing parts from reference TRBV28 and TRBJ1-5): DVKVTQSSRYLVKRTGEKVFLECVQDMDHENMFWYRQDPGLGLRLIYFSYDVKMKEKGDIPEGYSVSREKKERFSLILESASTNQTSMYLCASRVYSNQPQHFGDGTRLSIL.

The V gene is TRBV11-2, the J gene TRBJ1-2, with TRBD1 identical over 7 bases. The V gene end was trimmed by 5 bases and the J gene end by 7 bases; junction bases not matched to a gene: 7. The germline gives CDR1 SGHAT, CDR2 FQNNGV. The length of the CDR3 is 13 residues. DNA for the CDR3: TGTGCCAGCAGCCCGCAGGGGGATCGTGGCTACACCTTC. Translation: CASSPQGDRGYTF. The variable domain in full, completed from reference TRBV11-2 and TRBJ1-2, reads EAGVAQSPRYKIIEKRQSVAFWCNPISGHATLYWYQQILGQGPKLLIQFQNNGVVDDSQLPKDRFSAERLKGVDSTLKIQPAKLEDSAVYLCASSPQGDRGYTFGSGTRLTVV.

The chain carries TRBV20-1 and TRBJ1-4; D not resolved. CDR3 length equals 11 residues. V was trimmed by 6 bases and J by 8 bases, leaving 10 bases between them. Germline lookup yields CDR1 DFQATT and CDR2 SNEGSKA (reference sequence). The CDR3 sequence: CSALPGEKLFF. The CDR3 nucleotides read TGCAGTGCCCTGCCAGGAGAAAAACTGTTTTTT.

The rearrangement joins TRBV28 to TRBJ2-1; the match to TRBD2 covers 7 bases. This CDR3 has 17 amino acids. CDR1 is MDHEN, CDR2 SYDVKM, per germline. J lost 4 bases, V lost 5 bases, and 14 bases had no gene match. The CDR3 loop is CASSPLGWEGLYNEQFF. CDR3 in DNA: TGTGCCAGCAGTCCACTTGGGTGGGAGGGCCTTTACAATGAGCAGTTCTTC. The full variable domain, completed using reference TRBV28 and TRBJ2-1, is DVKVTQSSRYLVKRTGEKVFLECVQDMDHENMFWYRQDPGLGLRLIYFSYDVKMKEKGDIPEGYSVSREKKERFSLILESASTNQTSMYLCASSPLGWEGLYNEQFFGPGTRLTVL.

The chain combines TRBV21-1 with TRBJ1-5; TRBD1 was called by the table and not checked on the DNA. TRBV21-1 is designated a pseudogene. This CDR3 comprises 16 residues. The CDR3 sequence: CASSKNPGGRNQPQHF. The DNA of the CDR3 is TGTGCCAGCAGCAAGAACCCAGGGGGACGCAATCAGCCCCAGCATTTT.

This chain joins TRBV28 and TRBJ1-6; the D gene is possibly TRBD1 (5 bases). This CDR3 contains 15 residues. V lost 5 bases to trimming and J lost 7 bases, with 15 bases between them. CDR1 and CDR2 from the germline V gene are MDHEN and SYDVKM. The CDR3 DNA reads TGTGCCAGCAGTGATCAGGGAAAATTCAATTCACCCCTCCACTTT. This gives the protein CASSDQGKFNSPLHF.

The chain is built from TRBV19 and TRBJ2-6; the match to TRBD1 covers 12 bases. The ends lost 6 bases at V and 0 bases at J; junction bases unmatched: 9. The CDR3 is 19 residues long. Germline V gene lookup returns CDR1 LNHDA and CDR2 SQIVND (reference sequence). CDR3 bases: TGTGCCAGTAGCATTAATACGGGACAGGGGGCCTCTGGGGCCAACGTCCTGACTTTC. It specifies CASSINTGQGASGANVLTF.

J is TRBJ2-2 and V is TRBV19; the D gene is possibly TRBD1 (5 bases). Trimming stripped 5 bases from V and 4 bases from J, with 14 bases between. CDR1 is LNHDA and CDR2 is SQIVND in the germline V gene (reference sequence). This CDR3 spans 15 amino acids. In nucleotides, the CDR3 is TGTGCCAGTAGTTTTTTGACAGCCGGCACCGGGGAGCTGTTTTTT. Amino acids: CASSFLTAGTGELFF.

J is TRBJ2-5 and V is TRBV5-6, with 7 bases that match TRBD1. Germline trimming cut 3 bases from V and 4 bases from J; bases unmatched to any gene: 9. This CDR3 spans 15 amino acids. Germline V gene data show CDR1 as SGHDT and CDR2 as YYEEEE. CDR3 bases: TGTGCCAGCAGCTACCCTACAGGGGCAGGAGAGACCCAGTACTTC. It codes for CASSYPTGAGETQYF.

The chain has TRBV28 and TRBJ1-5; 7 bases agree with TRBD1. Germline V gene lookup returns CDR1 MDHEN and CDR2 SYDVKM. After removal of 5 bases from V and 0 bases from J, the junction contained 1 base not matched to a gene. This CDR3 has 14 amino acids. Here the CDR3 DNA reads TGTGCCAGCAGTCGGACAGGTAGCAATCAGCCCCAGCATTTT. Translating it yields CASSRTGSNQPQHF.

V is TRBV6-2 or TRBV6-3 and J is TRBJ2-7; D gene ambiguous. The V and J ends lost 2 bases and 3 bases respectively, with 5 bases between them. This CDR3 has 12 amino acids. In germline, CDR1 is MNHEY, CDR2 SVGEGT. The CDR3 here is CASSYVNYEQYF. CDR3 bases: TGTGCCAGCAGTTACGTCAACTACGAGCAGTACTTC.

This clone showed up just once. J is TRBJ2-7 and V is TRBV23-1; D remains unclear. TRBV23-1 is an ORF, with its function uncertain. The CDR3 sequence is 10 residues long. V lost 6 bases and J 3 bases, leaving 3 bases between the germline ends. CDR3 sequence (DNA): TGCGCCAGCAGCTTCTACGAGCAGTACTTC. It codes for CASSFYEQYF.

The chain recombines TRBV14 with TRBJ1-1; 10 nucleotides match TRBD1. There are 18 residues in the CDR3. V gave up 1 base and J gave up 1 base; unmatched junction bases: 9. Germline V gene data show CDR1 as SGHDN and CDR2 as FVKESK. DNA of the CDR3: TGTGCCAGCAGCCAAGTGAGGGACAGGGGCTCAAGGAACACTGAAGCTTTCTTT. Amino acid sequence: CASSQVRDRGSRNTEAFF.

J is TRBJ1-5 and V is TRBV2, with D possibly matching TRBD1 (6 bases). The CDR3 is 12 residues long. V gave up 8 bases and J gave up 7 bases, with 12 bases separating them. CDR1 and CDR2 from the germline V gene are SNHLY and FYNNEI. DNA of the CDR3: TGTGCCAGCCGTGGGGGGCGGCAGCCCCAGCATTTT. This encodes CASRGGRQPQHF.

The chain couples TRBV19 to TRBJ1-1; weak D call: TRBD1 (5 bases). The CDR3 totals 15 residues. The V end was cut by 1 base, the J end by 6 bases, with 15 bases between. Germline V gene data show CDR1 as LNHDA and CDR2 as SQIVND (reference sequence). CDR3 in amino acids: CASSIGGEGRAEAFF. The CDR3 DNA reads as TGTGCCAGTAGTATAGGAGGGGAGGGGAGGGCTGAAGCTTTCTTT.

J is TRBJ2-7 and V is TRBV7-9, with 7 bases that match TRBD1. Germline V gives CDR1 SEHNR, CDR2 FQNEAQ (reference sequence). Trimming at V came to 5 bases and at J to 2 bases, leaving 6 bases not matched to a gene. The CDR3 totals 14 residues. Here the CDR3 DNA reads TGTGCCAGCAGCCCCAGAGGGACAGCCTACGAGCAGTACTTC. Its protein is CASSPRGTAYEQYF.

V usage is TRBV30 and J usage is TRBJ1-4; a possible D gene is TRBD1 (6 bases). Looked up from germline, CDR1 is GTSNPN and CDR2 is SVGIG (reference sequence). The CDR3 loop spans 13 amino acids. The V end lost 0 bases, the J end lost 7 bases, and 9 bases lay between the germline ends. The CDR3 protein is CAWSVQGAEKLFF. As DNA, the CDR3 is TGTGCCTGGAGTGTACAGGGTGCTGAAAAACTGTTTTTT.

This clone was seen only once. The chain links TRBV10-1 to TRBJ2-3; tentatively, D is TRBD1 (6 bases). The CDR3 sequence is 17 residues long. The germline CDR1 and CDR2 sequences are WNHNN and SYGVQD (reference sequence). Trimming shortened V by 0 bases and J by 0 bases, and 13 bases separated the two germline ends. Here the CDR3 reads CASSESLGAPSTDTQYF. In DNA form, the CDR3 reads TGCGCCAGCAGTGAGTCGTTGGGGGCTCCTAGCACAGATACGCAGTATTTT.

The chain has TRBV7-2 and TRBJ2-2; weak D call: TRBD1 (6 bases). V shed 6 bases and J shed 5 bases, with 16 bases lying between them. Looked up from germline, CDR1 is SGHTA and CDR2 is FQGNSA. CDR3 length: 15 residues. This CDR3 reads CASSQTGLVTGELFF. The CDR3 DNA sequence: TGTGCCAGCAGTCAAACAGGGTTGGTGACCGGGGAGCTGTTTTTT.

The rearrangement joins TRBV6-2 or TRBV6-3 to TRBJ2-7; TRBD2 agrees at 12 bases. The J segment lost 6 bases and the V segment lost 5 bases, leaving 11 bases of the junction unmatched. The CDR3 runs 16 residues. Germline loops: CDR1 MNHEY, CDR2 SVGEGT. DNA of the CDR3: TGTGCCAGCAGTACACGGACTAGCGGGACCCCCGGCGAGCAGTACTTC. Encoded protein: CASSTRTSGTPGEQYF.